This T cell receptor beta chain was found in a study of cytomegalovirus exposure and HLA in healthy donors. Study-wide results and limits: Analysis performed later showed TCR beta chains linked to HLA being more clonally expanded than equally common others. Per a prior analysis, the majority of TCR beta V segments were productive roughly 90% or roughly 30% of the time.

Germline CDR1 is MNHNS and CDR2 is SASEGT. This CDR3 contains 14 residues. V was pared by 6 bases and J by 3 bases, with 14 bases between. This clone was picked up a small number of times. The antigen is undetermined. 60 Vbeta and 13 Jbeta primers were used in PCR. Repertoires were generated with immunoSEQ multiplex PCR, while TCRdb's copy carries only in-frame clones and drops some. Here the sample spans 150,000 to 200,000 clones, 75% to 80% being singletons. This receptor was obtained from a woman aged 30 to 39 in good health and CMV-seropositive. The chain links TRBV6-1 to TRBJ1-2; the D is unclear. The specimen sequenced was PBMCs. CDR3 DNA sequence: TGTGCCAGCAGGGCCGGAGGAGCTGACTATGGCTACACCTTC. Its translation: CASRAGGADYGYTF.